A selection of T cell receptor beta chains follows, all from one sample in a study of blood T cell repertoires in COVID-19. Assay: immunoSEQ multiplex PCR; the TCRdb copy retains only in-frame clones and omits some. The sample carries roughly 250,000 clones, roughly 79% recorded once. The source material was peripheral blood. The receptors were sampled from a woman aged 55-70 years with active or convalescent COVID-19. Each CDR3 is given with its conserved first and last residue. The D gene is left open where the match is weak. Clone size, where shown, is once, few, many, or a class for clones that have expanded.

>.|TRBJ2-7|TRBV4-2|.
CASSQEADPYEQYF
TGTGCCAGCAGCCAAGAAGCGGACCCCTACGAGCAGTACTTC
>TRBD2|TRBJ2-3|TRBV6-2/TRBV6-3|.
CASSWGLAGDTQYF
TGTGCCAGCAGTTGGGGACTAGCAGGGGATACGCAGTATTTT
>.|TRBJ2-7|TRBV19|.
CASSSTGFGYEQYF
TGTGCCAGTAGTTCTACAGGGTTCGGATACGAGCAGTACTTC
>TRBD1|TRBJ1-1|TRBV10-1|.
CASRRDRGGTEAFF
TGCGCCAGCAGGAGGGACAGGGGGGGCACTGAAGCTTTCTTT
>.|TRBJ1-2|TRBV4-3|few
CASSQEDRPESLYGYTF
TGCGCCAGCAGCCAAGAAGACAGGCCGGAATCCCTCTATGGCTACACCTTC
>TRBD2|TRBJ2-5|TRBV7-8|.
CASSLAGRETQYF
TGTGCCAGCAGCCTAGCGGGGCGAGAGACCCAGTACTTC
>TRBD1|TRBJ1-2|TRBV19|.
CASSRQGPWYGYTF
TGTGCCAGTAGTCGACAGGGGCCATGGTATGGCTACACCTTC
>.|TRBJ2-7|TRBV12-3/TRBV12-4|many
CASSLQNYEQYF
TGTGCCAGCAGTTTACAGAACTACGAGCAGTACTTC
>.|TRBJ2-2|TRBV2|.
CASRGGADTGELFF
TGTGCCAGCAGGGGTGGAGCTGACACCGGGGAGCTGTTTTTT
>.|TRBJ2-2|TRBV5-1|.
CASSLGADGELFF
TGCGCCAGCAGCTTGGGGGCTGACGGGGAGCTGTTTTTT
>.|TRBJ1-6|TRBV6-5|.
CASSYEGPRGSPLHF
TGTGCCAGCAGTTACGAAGGGCCAAGGGGTTCACCCCTCCACTTT
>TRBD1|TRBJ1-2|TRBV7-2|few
CASSTGQGNYGYTF
TGTGCCAGCAGCACGGGACAGGGGAACTATGGCTACACCTTC
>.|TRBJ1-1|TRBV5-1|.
CASREQLNTEAFF
TGCGCCAGCAGGGAGCAGTTGAACACTGAAGCTTTCTTT
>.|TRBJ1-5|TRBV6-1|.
CASSERTTGWLEPQHF
TGTGCCAGCAGTGAAAGGACCACAGGGTGGTTGGAGCCCCAGCATTTT
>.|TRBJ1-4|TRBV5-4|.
CASSPAGNEKLFF
TGTGCCAGCAGCCCGGCGGGTAATGAAAAACTGTTTTTT
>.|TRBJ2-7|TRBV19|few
CASSTLGQGVGYEQYF
TGTGCCAGTAGCACCCTAGGGCAGGGTGTTGGCTACGAGCAGTACTTC
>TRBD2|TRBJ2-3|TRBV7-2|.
CASSLRARGASDTQYF
TGTGCCAGCAGCTTGAGGGCGCGGGGGGCTTCCGATACGCAGTATTTT
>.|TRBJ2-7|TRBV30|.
CAWSVATLEYF
TGTGCCTGGAGTGTAGCGACTCTTGAGTACTTC
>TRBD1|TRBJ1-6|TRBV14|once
CASSFNRGLNSPLHF
TGTGCCAGCAGCTTCAACAGGGGGCTAAATTCACCCCTCCACTTT
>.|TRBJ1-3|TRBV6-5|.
CASSYRQLSGNTIYF
TGTGCCAGCAGTTACAGACAGCTCTCTGGAAACACCATATATTTT
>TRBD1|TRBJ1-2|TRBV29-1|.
CSVGDRYGYTF
TGCAGCGTTGGGGACAGATATGGCTACACCTTC
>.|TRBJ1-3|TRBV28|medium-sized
CASSFDRRQSVGGNTIYF
TGTGCCAGCAGTTTCGATAGGAGACAGTCCGTCGGTGGAAACACCATATATTTT
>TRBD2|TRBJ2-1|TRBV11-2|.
CASSFSGGNNEQFF
TGTGCCAGCAGCTTTAGCGGGGGTAATAATGAGCAGTTCTTC
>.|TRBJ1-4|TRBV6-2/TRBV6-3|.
CASSYSIGSPNEKLFF
TGTGCCAGCAGTTACTCGATCGGGAGCCCTAATGAAAAACTGTTTTTT
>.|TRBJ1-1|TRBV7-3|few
CASSLIRRGNTEAFF
TGTGCCAGCAGCTTAATTCGGCGGGGGAACACTGAAGCTTTCTTT
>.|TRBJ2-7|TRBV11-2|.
CASSLGQKSEQYF
TGTGCCAGCAGCCTCGGACAGAAAAGCGAGCAGTACTTC
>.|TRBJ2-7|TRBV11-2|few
CASSRRDFEQYF
TGTGCCAGCAGCCGAAGGGACTTTGAGCAGTACTTC
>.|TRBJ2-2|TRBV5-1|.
CASSFGTSNTGELFF
TGCGCCAGCAGTTTCGGGACATCAAACACCGGGGAGCTGTTTTTT
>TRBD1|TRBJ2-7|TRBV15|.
CATSRGTGVWEQYF
TGTGCCACCAGCCGGGGGACAGGGGTGTGGGAGCAGTACTTC
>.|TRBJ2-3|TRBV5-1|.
CASSLDNTDTQYF
TGCGCCAGCAGCCTGGACAACACAGATACGCAGTATTTT
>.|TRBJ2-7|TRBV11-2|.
CASSHMSRTAGGEQYF
TGTGCCAGCAGCCACATGAGTAGGACAGCCGGCGGCGAGCAGTACTTC
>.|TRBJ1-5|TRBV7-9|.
CASSLSTGNQPQHF
TGTGCCAGCAGCTTAAGTACAGGCAATCAGCCCCAGCATTTT
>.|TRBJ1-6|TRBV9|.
CASSVEGSSPLHF
TGTGCCAGCAGCGTAGAAGGGAGTTCACCCCTCCACTTT
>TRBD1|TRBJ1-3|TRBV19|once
CASSLLPGQGTGNTIYF
TGTGCCAGTAGCCTCTTACCGGGACAGGGAACTGGAAACACCATATATTTT
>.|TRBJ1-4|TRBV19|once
CASSIAGKLFF
TGTGCCAGTAGTATAGCCGGGAAACTGTTTTTT
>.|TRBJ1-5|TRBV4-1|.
CASSQEGRNRGQPQHF
TGCGCCAGCAGCCAAGAGGGCAGGAACCGGGGTCAGCCCCAGCATTTT
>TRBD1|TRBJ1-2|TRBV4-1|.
CASSQEGGGGKLVYGYTF
TGCGCCAGCAGCCAAGAAGGAGGGGGCGGGAAACTTGTCTATGGCTACACCTTC
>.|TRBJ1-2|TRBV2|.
CASSAKFGRGRGYTF
TGTGCCAGCAGTGCGAAATTCGGCAGGGGTCGTGGCTACACCTTC
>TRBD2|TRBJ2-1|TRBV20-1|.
CSASIAGGASYNEQFF
TGCAGTGCTAGTATAGCGGGGGGTGCCTCCTACAATGAGCAGTTCTTC
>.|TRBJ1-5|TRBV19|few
CASSRPEGISSNQPQHF
TGTGCCAGTAGTCGACCTGAGGGAATTTCAAGCAATCAGCCCCAGCATTTT
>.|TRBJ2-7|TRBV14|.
CASSQVAAPGQYF
TGTGCCAGCAGCCAAGTTGCGGCGCCTGGGCAGTACTTC
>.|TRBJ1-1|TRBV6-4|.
CASRRGPNTEAFF
TGTGCCAGCAGGCGAGGTCCGAACACTGAAGCTTTCTTT
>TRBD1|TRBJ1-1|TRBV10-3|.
CAISESTEQGPGTEAFF
TGTGCCATCAGTGAGTCGACGGAACAGGGGCCTGGCACTGAAGCTTTCTTT
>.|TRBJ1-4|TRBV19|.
CASSRTATNEKLFF
TGTGCCAGTAGTCGGACAGCAACTAATGAAAAACTGTTTTTT
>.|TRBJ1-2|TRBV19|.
CASSIATASYGYTF
TGTGCCAGTAGTATAGCGACAGCAAGCTATGGCTACACCTTC
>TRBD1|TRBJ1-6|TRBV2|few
CASTGQGNSPLHF
TGTGCCAGCACGGGACAGGGGAATTCACCCCTCCACTTT
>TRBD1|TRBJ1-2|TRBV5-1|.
CASSPGTEVGYTF
TGCGCCAGCAGCCCAGGGACAGAGGTTGGCTACACCTTC
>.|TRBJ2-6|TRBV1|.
CTSSRTGTGVSGANVLTF
TGCACCAGCAGCCGCACCGGGACAGGGGTCTCTGGGGCCAACGTCCTGACTTTC
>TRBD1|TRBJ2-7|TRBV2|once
CASSGQTGGASYEQYF
TGTGCCAGCAGCGGCCAAACAGGGGGCGCTTCCTACGAGCAGTACTTC
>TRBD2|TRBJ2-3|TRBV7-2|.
CASSSQSGAGGDTQYF
TGTGCCAGCAGTTCACAAAGCGGGGCCGGCGGTGATACGCAGTATTTT
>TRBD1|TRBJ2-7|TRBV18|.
CASSPPTGGIPYEQYF
TGTGCCAGCTCACCACCGACAGGGGGCATCCCCTACGAGCAGTACTTC
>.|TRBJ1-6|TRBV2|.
CASSTAGPLHF
TGTGCCAGCAGTACAGCGGGACCCCTCCACTTT
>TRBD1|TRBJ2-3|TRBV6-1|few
CASSEEGTGTDTQYF
TGTGCCAGCAGTGAAGAGGGGACAGGGACAGATACGCAGTATTTT
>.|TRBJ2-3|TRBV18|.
CASSPRQTGFTDTQYF
TGTGCCAGCTCACCTCGGCAGACAGGTTTCACAGATACGCAGTATTTT